The next 14 T cell receptor beta chains were all read from a single sample in a study of post-analysis software for immune sequencing data. Study outcomes and limitations: TRBV segments more frequent in patients than in controls numbered about five and included TRBV5-6, TRBV5-1 and TRBV20-1.

The antigens for these receptors are not known. Unique molecular identifiers had been added to the TCR beta cDNA libraries. Via MiXCR, TCRdb re-called the PCR reads, giving one row per CDR3 protein. The profile shows 500,000 to 600,000 distinct CDR3 sequences, 44% of them singletons. Sequenced sample: blood. The source of these receptors is a girl between 5 and 17 years old with multiple sclerosis.

This chain connects TRBV7-9 to TRBJ1-1; D is possibly TRBD1 (6 bases). The CDR3 is made up of 16 amino acids. Deletions cut 6 bases from V and 1 base from J, with 18 bases between. From germline, CDR1 is SEHNR and CDR2 FQNEAQ (reference sequence). The CDR3 here is CASSSFPDSPNTEAFF. In DNA, the CDR3 is TGTGCCAGCAGTTCCTTTCCGGACAGTCCGAACACTGAAGCTTTCTTT.

The V gene is TRBV13, the J gene TRBJ1-2; a possible D gene is TRBD1 (5 bases). Trimming shortened V by 0 bases and J by 4 bases, and 12 bases separated the two germline ends. The CDR3 runs 15 residues. Germline CDR1 PRHDT, CDR2 FYEKMQ (reference sequence). DNA of the CDR3: TGTGCCAGCAGCTTAGGTGACAGCACGGCCTATGGCTACACCTTC. Its translation: CASSLGDSTAYGYTF.

The chain couples TRBV4-2 to TRBJ1-6; 10 positions agree with TRBD1. V shed 3 bases, J shed 13 bases, and the junction held 9 bases outside the gene matches. Per germline, CDR1 LGHNA and CDR2 YNFKEQ. This CDR3 has 15 residues. The CDR3 loop is CASSQDGTGVSPLHF. Written as DNA, the CDR3 is TGTGCCAGCAGCCAGGACGGGACAGGGGTTTCGCCCCTCCACTTT.

The chain carries TRBV19 and TRBJ2-7, with D possibly being TRBD2 (6 bases). The V end was cut by 6 bases, the J end by 0 bases, with 9 bases between. The CDR3 covers 13 residues. CDR1 and CDR2 from the germline V gene are LNHDA and SQIVND (reference sequence). In DNA form, the CDR3 reads TGTGCCAGTAGGGGACTTAGCTCCTACGAGCAGTACTTC. It specifies CASRGLSSYEQYF.

This clonotype was observed a handful of times. The V gene is TRBV20-1, the J gene TRBJ2-4; D is possibly TRBD2 (6 bases). Germline CDR1 is DFQATT and CDR2 is SNEGSKA (reference sequence). This CDR3 has 15 residues. Trimming pared 0 bases from V and 6 bases from J, leaving 15 bases between. This CDR3 is CSARDRRVGGNIQYF. Written as DNA, the CDR3 is TGCAGTGCTAGAGATAGGAGGGTGGGGGGAAACATTCAGTACTTC.

This chain links TRBV25-1 with TRBJ2-6, with 8 positions matching TRBD2. The CDR3 totals 17 residues. Germline V gene data show CDR1 as MGHDK and CDR2 as SYGVNS. V shed 3 bases, J shed 0 bases, and the junction held 4 bases outside the gene matches. CDR3 bases: TGTGCCAGCAGTGACTCCGGGGGGGTCTCTGGGGCCAACGTCCTGACTTTC. The encoded protein is CASSDSGGVSGANVLTF. The variable domain in full, completed from reference TRBV25-1 and TRBJ2-6, reads EADIYQTPRYLVIGTGKKITLECSQTMGHDKMYWYQQDPGMELHLIHYSYGVNSTEKGDLSSESTVSRIRTEHFPLTLESARPSHTSQYLCASSDSGGVSGANVLTFGAGSRLTVL.

This clonotype showed up just a few times. This chain uses TRBV29-1 with TRBJ2-3; 16 nucleotides line up with TRBD2. The ends lost 0 bases at V and 1 base at J; junction bases unmatched: 10. The CDR3 extends over 20 amino acids. CDR1 is SQVTM, CDR2 ANQGSEA, per germline. Written as DNA, the CDR3 is TGCAGCGTTGAAGATTTGGGACTAGCGGGGGGGTTGTTCGGCACAGATACGCAGTATTTT. Amino acids: CSVEDLGLAGGLFGTDTQYF.

This clonotype was detected a few times. J is TRBJ2-7 and V is TRBV5-1; TRBD1 matches at 7 bases. V shed 4 bases, J shed 0 bases, and the junction held 7 bases outside the gene matches. The CDR3 runs 15 residues. Germline values: CDR1 SGHRS, CDR2 YFSETQ. The CDR3 region has the DNA TGCGCCAGCAGCGATCGGGACAGATTCTCCTACGAGCAGTACTTC. It translates to CASSDRDRFSYEQYF.

This clonotype was picked up a small number of times. This rearrangement joins TRBV7-9 to TRBJ2-3; 7 bases map to TRBD1. J gave up 6 bases and V 4 bases, and 4 bases lay outside the gene matches. The germline gives CDR1 SEHNR, CDR2 FQNEAQ (reference sequence). CDR3 length equals 13 residues. The CDR3 region is CASSWGTADTQYF. CDR3 bases: TGTGCCAGCAGCTGGGGGACAGCCGATACGCAGTATTTT. Full variable domain (missing parts from reference TRBV7-9 and TRBJ2-3): DTGVSQNPRHKITKRGQNVTFRCDPISEHNRLYWYRQTLGQGPEFLTYFQNEAQLEKSRLLSDRFSAERPKGSFSTLEIQRTEQGDSAMYLCASSWGTADTQYFGPGTRLTVL.

This clonotype was observed a handful of times. The chain recombines TRBV9 with TRBJ2-4; D not certain. The J call is doubtful: the DNA matches TRBJ2-7 better. From germline, CDR1 is SGDLS and CDR2 YYNGEE. CDR3 length equals 15 residues. CDR3 nucleotides: TGTGCCAGCAGCGTAGGGTTGGACCCCCCCTTCGAGCAGTACTTC. This sequence encodes CASSVGLDPPFEQYF.

The chain has TRBV5-1 and TRBJ1-2, with D hard to call. The CDR3 contains 13 residues. The germline V gene encodes CDR1 SGHRS and CDR2 YFSETQ. V shed 0 bases and J shed 4 bases, with 7 bases lying between them. CDR3 loop: CASSLDIFYGYTF. The CDR3 DNA sequence: TGCGCCAGCAGCTTGGACATCTTCTATGGCTACACCTTC.

This chain uses TRBV20-1 with TRBJ2-4; 7 bases are shared with TRBD1. The tail of the sequence fits TRBJ2-5 better, so the J call may be wrong. The CDR3 is 12 amino acids. The V gene's germline CDR1 is DFQATT and CDR2 SNEGSKA (reference sequence). The chain's CDR3 is CSATGQQETQYF. CDR3 DNA sequence: TGCAGTGCTACGGGACAGCAAGAGACCCAGTACTTC.

This chain connects TRBV15 to TRBJ2-3; the D call may be TRBD1 or TRBD2 (5 bases each). CDR1 LNHNV and CDR2 YYDKDF come from the germline V gene (reference sequence). The germline V and J ends were trimmed by 3 bases and 4 bases, with 11 bases remaining between them. CDR3 length: 14 amino acids. The CDR3 spells CATSSPGGPDTQYF. The DNA of the CDR3 is TGTGCCACCAGCAGCCCTGGGGGTCCAGATACGCAGTATTTT.

The chain employs TRBV5-5 and TRBJ2-7, with 10 nucleotides matching TRBD1. CDR1 and CDR2 from the germline V gene are SGHKS and YYEKEE (reference sequence). V gave up 0 bases and J gave up 3 bases; unmatched junction bases: 12. The CDR3 is made up of 18 amino acids. CDR3 in DNA: TGTGCCAGCAGCTTGGATTACCTAAGTGGACAGGGGGGCTACGAGCAGTACTTC. Translated, it gives CASSLDYLSGQGGYEQYF.